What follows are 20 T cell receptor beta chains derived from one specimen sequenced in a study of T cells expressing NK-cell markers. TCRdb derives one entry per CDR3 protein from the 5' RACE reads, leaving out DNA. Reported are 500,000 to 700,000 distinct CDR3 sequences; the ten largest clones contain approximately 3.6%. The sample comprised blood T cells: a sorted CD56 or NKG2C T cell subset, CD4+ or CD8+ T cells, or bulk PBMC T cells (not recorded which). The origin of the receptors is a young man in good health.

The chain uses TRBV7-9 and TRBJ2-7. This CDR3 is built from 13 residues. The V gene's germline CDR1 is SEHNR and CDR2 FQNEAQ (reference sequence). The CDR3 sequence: CASSRDQSYEQYF.

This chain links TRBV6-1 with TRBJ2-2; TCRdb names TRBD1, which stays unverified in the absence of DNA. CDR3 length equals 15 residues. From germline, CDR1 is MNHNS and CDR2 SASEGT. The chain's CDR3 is CASSEVQGHTGELFF.

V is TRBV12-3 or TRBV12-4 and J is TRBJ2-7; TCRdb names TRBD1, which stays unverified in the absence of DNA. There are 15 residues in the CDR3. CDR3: CASSLAGQGQSEQYF.

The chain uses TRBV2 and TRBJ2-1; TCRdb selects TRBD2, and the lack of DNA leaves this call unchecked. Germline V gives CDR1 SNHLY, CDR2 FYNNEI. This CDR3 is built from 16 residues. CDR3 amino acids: CARVSRTSGSGNEQFF. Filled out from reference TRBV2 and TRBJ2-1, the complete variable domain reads EPEVTQTPSHQVTQMGQEVILRCVPISNHLYFYWYRQILGQKVEFLVSFYNNEISEKSEIFDDQFSVERPDGSNFTLKIRSTKLEDSAMYFCARVSRTSGSGNEQFFGPGTRLTVL.

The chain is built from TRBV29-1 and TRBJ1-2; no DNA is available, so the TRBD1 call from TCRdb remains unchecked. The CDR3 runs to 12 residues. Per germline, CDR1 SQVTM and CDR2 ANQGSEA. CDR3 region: CSVEGPDYGYTF.

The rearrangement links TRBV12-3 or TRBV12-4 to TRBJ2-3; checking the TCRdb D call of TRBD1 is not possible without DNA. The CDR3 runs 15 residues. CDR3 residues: CASSFPGTSTDTQYF.

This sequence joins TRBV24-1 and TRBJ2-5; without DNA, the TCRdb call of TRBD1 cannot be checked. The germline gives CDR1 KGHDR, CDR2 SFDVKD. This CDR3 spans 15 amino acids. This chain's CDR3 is CATSDVGTGTKTQYF.

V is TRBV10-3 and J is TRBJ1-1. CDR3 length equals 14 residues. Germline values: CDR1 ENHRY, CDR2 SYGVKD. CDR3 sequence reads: CAISESGVTTEAFF.

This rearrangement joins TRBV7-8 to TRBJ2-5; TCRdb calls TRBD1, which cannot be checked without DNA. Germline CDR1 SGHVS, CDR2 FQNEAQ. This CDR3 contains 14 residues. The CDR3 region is CASSLDAQGNGEYF.

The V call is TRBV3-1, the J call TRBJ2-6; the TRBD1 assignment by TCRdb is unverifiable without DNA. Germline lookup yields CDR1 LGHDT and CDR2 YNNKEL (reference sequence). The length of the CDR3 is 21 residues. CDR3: CASSQDPGGRFFISGANVLTF.

The CDR3 loop reads CASSDGGLNTEAFF. This rearrangement joins TRBV6-1 to TRBJ1-1; the TCRdb call, TRBD1, lacks DNA for checking. The V gene's germline CDR1 is MNHNS and CDR2 SASEGT. This CDR3 is 14 amino acids long.

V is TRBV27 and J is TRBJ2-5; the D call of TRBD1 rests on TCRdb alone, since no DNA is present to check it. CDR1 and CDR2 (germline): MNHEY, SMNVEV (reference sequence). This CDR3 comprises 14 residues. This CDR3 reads CASTLRVGSETQYF.

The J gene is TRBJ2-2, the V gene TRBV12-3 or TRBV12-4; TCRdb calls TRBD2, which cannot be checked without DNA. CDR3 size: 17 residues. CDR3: CASSLALAGDRTGELFF.

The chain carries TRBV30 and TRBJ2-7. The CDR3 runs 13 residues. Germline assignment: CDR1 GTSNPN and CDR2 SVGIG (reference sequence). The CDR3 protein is CAWRGQPYYEQYF.

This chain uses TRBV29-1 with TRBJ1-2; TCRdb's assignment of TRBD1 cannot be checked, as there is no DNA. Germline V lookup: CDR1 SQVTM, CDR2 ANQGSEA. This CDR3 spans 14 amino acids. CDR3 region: CSVAKLGQGQGYTF.

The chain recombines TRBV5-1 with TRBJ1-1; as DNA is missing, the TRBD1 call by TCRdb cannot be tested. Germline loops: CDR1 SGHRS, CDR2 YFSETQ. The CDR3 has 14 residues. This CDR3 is CASRHGQVGSEAFF.

CDR3 protein: CSVGHRLQETQYF. The chain employs TRBV29-1 and TRBJ2-5. The CDR3 has 13 residues. CDR1 SQVTM and CDR2 ANQGSEA come from the germline V gene.

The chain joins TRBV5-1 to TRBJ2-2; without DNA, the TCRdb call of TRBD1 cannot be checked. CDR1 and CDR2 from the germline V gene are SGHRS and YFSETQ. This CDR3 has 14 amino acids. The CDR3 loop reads CASGGTVDGGELFF. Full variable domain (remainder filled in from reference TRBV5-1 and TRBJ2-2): KAGVTQTPRYLIKTRGQQVTLSCSPISGHRSVSWYQQTPGQGLQFLFEYFSETQRNKGNFPGRFSGRQFSNSRSEMNVSTLELGDSALYLCASGGTVDGGELFFGEGSRLTVL.

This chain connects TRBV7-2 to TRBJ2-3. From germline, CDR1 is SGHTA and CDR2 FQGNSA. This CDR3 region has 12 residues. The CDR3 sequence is CASSQVVDTQYF.

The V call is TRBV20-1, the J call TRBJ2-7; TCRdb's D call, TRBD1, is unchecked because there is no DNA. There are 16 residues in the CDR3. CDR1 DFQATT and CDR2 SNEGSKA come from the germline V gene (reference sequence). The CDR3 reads CSARSYRGPSTYEQYF.